Each of the 28 T cell receptor beta chains below was sequenced from the same sample in a study of blood T cell repertoires in COVID-19. Sequencing used immunoSEQ multiplex PCR; TCRdb keeps in-frame clones, though not all of them. The data hold approximately 96,000 clones, with about 88% observed a single time. The sequencing input was peripheral blood. The receptors come from a woman of 80 years or more with acute or convalescent COVID-19.

This clone showed up just a few times. Written as DNA, the CDR3 is TGTGCCATCAGTGAGCCTACGGAGACCCAGTACTTC. Translation gives CAISEPTETQYF. V usage is TRBV10-3 and J usage is TRBJ2-5; no definite D call. CDR1 is ENHRY, CDR2 SYGVKD, per germline. With 2 bases removed from V and 5 bases from J, the gap between germline ends came to 6 bases. The CDR3 sequence is 12 residues long.

The chain carries TRBV4-2 and TRBJ1-5, with TRBD1 matching 7 bases. CDR3 length: 16 residues. Trimming took 0 bases from V and 5 from J; bases not matched to a gene: 7. Germline V gene sequence: CDR1 LGHNA, CDR2 YNFKEQ. The CDR3 reads CASSQEGGQRDQPQHF. CDR3 DNA sequence: TGTGCCAGCAGCCAAGAGGGGGGACAGCGTGATCAGCCCCAGCATTTT.

This clone was detected once. The CDR3 DNA reads TGTGCCAGCTCACCGAACCGTGGACAGGGTAACAATGAGCAGTTCTTC. It encodes CASSPNRGQGNNEQFF. This sequence joins TRBV18 and TRBJ2-1, with 8 bases identical to TRBD1. V shed 3 bases and J 5 bases; nucleotides not matched to a gene: 9. There are 16 residues in the CDR3. Germline V gives CDR1 KGHSH, CDR2 LQKENI.

The rearrangement uses TRBV2 and TRBJ2-5; D is unclear. The V gene's germline CDR1 is SNHLY and CDR2 FYNNEI. With 4 bases removed from V and 3 bases from J, the gap between germline ends came to 9 bases. This CDR3 is built from 13 residues. The CDR3 nucleotides read TGTGCCAGCAGTGTTGGGCCTAAAGAGACCCAGTACTTC. Amino acids: CASSVGPKETQYF.

The chain carries TRBV18 and TRBJ1-1; D not resolved. The CDR3 length is 13 residues. The V end lost 0 bases, the J end lost 4 bases, and 6 bases lay between the germline ends. Germline CDR1 reads KGHSH; CDR2 reads LQKENI. The CDR3 bases are TGTGCCAGCTCACCACCGCCGAGCACTGAAGCTTTCTTT. Its protein product is CASSPPPSTEAFF.

The V call is TRBV3-1 (or the pseudogene TRBV3-2), the J call TRBJ1-1; the match to TRBD1 covers 8 bases. CDR1 LGHDT and CDR2 YNNKEL come from the germline V gene (reference sequence). V was pared by 0 bases and J by 7 bases, with 7 bases of the junction left unmatched. CDR3 length: 15 amino acids. CDR3 amino acids: CASSQDQGAWDEAFF. The CDR3 DNA is TGTGCCAGCAGCCAAGATCAGGGGGCATGGGATGAAGCTTTCTTT.

The rearrangement links TRBV7-3 to TRBJ2-3, with a possible D match to TRBD2 (6 bases). This CDR3 contains 15 residues. Trimming removed 2 bases at V and 2 bases at J, with 11 bases between. The germline gives CDR1 SGHTA, CDR2 FQGTGA. CDR3 nucleotides: TGTGCCAGCAGCTTAGGACTACTCAACACAGATACGCAGTATTTT. It encodes CASSLGLLNTDTQYF.

This chain links TRBV3-1 (or the pseudogene TRBV3-2) with TRBJ2-3; 12 nucleotides align to TRBD2. From germline, CDR1 is LGHDT and CDR2 YNNKEL (reference sequence). There are 17 residues in the CDR3. Trimming removed 5 bases from V and 4 bases from J; junction bases left unmatched: 10. CDR3 protein: CASSTRLAGVMADTQYF. DNA of the CDR3: TGTGCCAGCAGCACTAGACTAGCGGGAGTCATGGCAGATACGCAGTATTTT.

The genes are TRBV28 and TRBJ1-1; D possibly corresponds to TRBD1 (5 bases). This CDR3 spans 14 amino acids. Germline V gene sequence: CDR1 MDHEN, CDR2 SYDVKM. Trimming removed 6 bases at V and 0 bases at J, with 11 bases between. The CDR3 DNA sequence: TGTGCCAGCAGCGACAGAGTCATGAACACTGAAGCTTTCTTT. As protein: CASSDRVMNTEAFF.

This sequence joins TRBV18 and TRBJ2-7; TRBD2 is a possible D gene (5 bases). The CDR3 sequence is 13 residues long. In germline, CDR1 is KGHSH, CDR2 LQKENI. V shed 2 bases and J shed 7 bases, with 12 bases lying between them. The CDR3: CASSPGVRGEQYF. The DNA for the CDR3 is TGTGCCAGCTCACCAGGGGTTCGGGGTGAGCAGTACTTC.

This chain joins TRBV15 and TRBJ2-1; 8 bases fit TRBD2. There are 15 residues in the CDR3. Germline assignment: CDR1 LNHNV and CDR2 YYDKDF (reference sequence). After removal of 2 bases from V and 3 bases from J, the junction contained 3 bases not matched to a gene. The CDR3 loop reads CATSRIAGLYNEQFF. In DNA, the CDR3 is TGTGCCACCAGCAGAATAGCGGGACTCTACAATGAGCAGTTCTTC. Variable domain in full (rest from reference TRBV15 and TRBJ2-1): DAMVIQNPRYQVTQFGKPVTLSCSQTLNHNVMYWYQQKSSQAPKLLFHYYDKDFNNEADTPDNFQSRRPNTSFCFLDIRSPGLGDTAMYLCATSRIAGLYNEQFFGPGTRLTVL.

This chain joins TRBV28 and TRBJ1-4, with D perhaps matching TRBD1 (6 bases). The CDR3 runs to 14 residues. Germline-derived CDR1 and CDR2 are MDHEN and SYDVKM. V shed 7 bases and J shed 7 bases, with 16 bases lying between them. The CDR3 DNA follows: TGTGCCAGCAACGAGCGTCGGGGGGCTGAAAAACTGTTTTTT. Translation gives CASNERRGAEKLFF. The whole variable domain, remainder taken from reference TRBV28 and TRBJ1-4, is DVKVTQSSRYLVKRTGEKVFLECVQDMDHENMFWYRQDPGLGLRLIYFSYDVKMKEKGDIPEGYSVSREKKERFSLILESASTNQTSMYLCASNERRGAEKLFFGSGTQLSVL.

This chain uses TRBV19 with TRBJ2-1; 13 bases fit TRBD2. V shed 10 bases, J shed 4 bases, and the junction held 19 bases outside the gene matches. In germline, CDR1 is LNHDA, CDR2 SQIVND (reference sequence). The CDR3 is 19 amino acids. The CDR3 bases are TGTGCCACCTCAGGGGGAAACTTTCCGGGACTAGCGGGGTACAATGAGCAGTTCTTC. This encodes CATSGGNFPGLAGYNEQFF.

The J gene is TRBJ2-7, the V gene TRBV29-1; no clear D. This CDR3 comprises 12 residues. The germline V and J ends were trimmed by 4 bases and 4 bases, with 11 bases remaining between them. Germline assignment: CDR1 SQVTM and CDR2 ANQGSEA. The CDR3 bases are TGCAGCGTTGGTTCTTTCGGTTACGAGCAGTACTTC. Protein product: CSVGSFGYEQYF.

This clone was seen only a few times. J is TRBJ1-3 and V is TRBV7-6; the D is unclear. CDR3 size: 17 residues. Germline V CDR1 and CDR2: SGHVS, FNYEAQ. V gave up 0 bases and J gave up 0 bases, with 12 bases separating them. This chain's CDR3 is CASSLAGSALSGNTIYF. The DNA of the CDR3 is TGTGCCAGCAGCTTAGCAGGGAGTGCGCTCTCTGGAAACACCATATATTTT. The whole variable domain, filled in from reference TRBV7-6 and TRBJ1-3, reads GAGVSQSPRYKVTKRGQDVALRCDPISGHVSLYWYRQALGQGPEFLTYFNYEAQQDKSGLPNDRFSAERPEGSISTLTIQRTEQRDSAMYRCASSLAGSALSGNTIYFGEGSWLTVV.

The genes are TRBV11-1 and TRBJ1-1; D not resolved. The CDR3 extends over 14 amino acids. The V gene lost 4 bases and the J gene lost 0 bases, with 9 bases spanning the gap. Per germline, CDR1 SGHAT and CDR2 FQDESV (reference sequence). The CDR3 coding sequence is TGTGCCAGCAGCTCACAAATCTTGAACACTGAAGCTTTCTTT. This sequence encodes CASSSQILNTEAFF.

V usage is TRBV11-1 and J usage is TRBJ1-4; 8 bases line up with TRBD1. Germline V gene lookup returns CDR1 SGHAT and CDR2 FQDESV (reference sequence). V shed 5 bases, J shed 5 bases, and the junction held 7 bases outside the gene matches. There are 15 residues in the CDR3. This CDR3 reads CASSINPGGNEKLFF. The CDR3 nucleotides are TGTGCCAGCAGCATTAACCCAGGGGGCAATGAAAAACTGTTTTTT.

The chain has TRBV2 and TRBJ2-7; TRBD2 matches at 10 bases. CDR1 and CDR2 (germline): SNHLY, FYNNEI. V lost 7 bases, J lost 6 bases, and 9 bases stayed unmatched. The CDR3 has 14 amino acids. The CDR3 DNA reads TGTGCCAGCACCCCCCTAGCGGGAGTCGCCGAGCAGTACTTC. It specifies CASTPLAGVAEQYF. Together with reference TRBV2 and TRBJ2-7, the CDR3 gives the full variable domain: EPEVTQTPSHQVTQMGQEVILRCVPISNHLYFYWYRQILGQKVEFLVSFYNNEISEKSEIFDDQFSVERPDGSNFTLKIRSTKLEDSAMYFCASTPLAGVAEQYFGPGTRLTVT.

The chain recombines TRBV29-1 with TRBJ2-1; TRBD2 is a possible D gene (5 bases). Trimming stripped 7 bases from V and 2 bases from J, with 12 bases between. CDR1 SQVTM and CDR2 ANQGSEA come from the germline V gene. This CDR3 spans 13 amino acids. CDR3 DNA sequence: TGCAGCGCGGCCCAGACTACCTACAATGAGCAGTTCTTC. This encodes CSAAQTTYNEQFF.

J is TRBJ2-1 and V is TRBV19; 15 positions agree with TRBD2. V gave up 1 base and J gave up 10 bases; unmatched junction bases: 5. Germline V gene sequence: CDR1 LNHDA, CDR2 SQIVND (reference sequence). The CDR3 consists of 16 residues. In nucleotides, the CDR3 is TGTGCCAGTAGTATAGGCAGCGGGACTAGCGGGGGGGAGCAGTTCTTC. Amino acid sequence: CASSIGSGTSGGEQFF.

The genes are TRBV24-1 and TRBJ1-2; D is unresolved. Germline V CDR1 and CDR2: KGHDR, SFDVKD. This CDR3 has 14 residues. Deletions cut 3 bases from V and 4 bases from J, with 11 bases between. The CDR3 is CATSDTAGVYGYTF. CDR3 nucleotides: TGTGCCACCAGTGATACTGCCGGAGTCTATGGCTACACCTTC.

This rearrangement joins TRBV5-6 to TRBJ2-2; D unclear. The germline V gene has CDR1 SGHDT and CDR2 YYEEEE. V dropped 2 bases and J dropped 7 bases, with 3 bases sitting between them. This CDR3 comprises 11 residues. CDR3 region: CASSFSGELFF. The CDR3, as DNA: TGTGCCAGCAGCTTTAGCGGGGAGCTGTTTTTT.

This clone was seen once. CDR3 nucleotide sequence: TGTGCCAGCAGAGAACAGGGAGTTAGGGAGACCCAGTACTTC. Translated: CASREQGVRETQYF. The chain joins TRBV27 to TRBJ2-5, with D perhaps TRBD1 (6 bases). The V end was cut by 6 bases, the J end by 5 bases, with 16 bases between. The CDR3 is made up of 14 amino acids. Germline CDR1 and CDR2: MNHEY and SMNVEV (reference sequence).

The chain recombines TRBV6-1 with TRBJ2-7; 14 bases align to TRBD2. The CDR3 contains 15 residues. V dropped 3 bases and J dropped 6; count of bases not matched to a gene: 4. CDR1 is MNHNS and CDR2 is SASEGT in the germline V gene. The chain's CDR3 is CASSDPGLAGVEQYF. The CDR3 nucleotides read TGTGCCAGCAGTGACCCGGGACTAGCGGGAGTCGAGCAGTACTTC.

The chain employs TRBV7-8 and TRBJ1-5, with D possibly TRBD1 on 6 matching bases. The CDR3 loop spans 15 amino acids. Germline-derived CDR1 and CDR2 are SGHVS and FQNEAQ. The V end lost 5 bases, the J end lost 5 bases, and 16 bases lay between the germline ends. In DNA form, the CDR3 reads TGTGCCAGCAGCCGTACAGGGAGGGGGGATCAGCCCCAGCATTTT. The encoded protein is CASSRTGRGDQPQHF.

CDR3 nucleotide sequence: TGCGCCAGCAGCCCACAAGGTTCCGGGACAGGTATGAACACTGAAGCTTTCTTT. Translated, it gives CASSPQGSGTGMNTEAFF. This sequence joins TRBV5-1 and TRBJ1-1; TRBD1 matches at 8 bases. The CDR3 length is 18 residues. The V gene's germline CDR1 is SGHRS and CDR2 YFSETQ. The V and J ends lost 4 bases and 0 bases, in that order; junction bases with no gene match: 14.

This rearrangement joins TRBV5-5 to TRBJ1-5, with D possibly being TRBD1 (6 bases). CDR1 and CDR2 from the germline V gene are SGHKS and YYEKEE (reference sequence). The CDR3 spans 15 residues. With 3 bases removed from V and 3 bases from J, the gap between germline ends came to 13 bases. The CDR3 DNA is TGTGCCAGCAGCTGGGATACAGGGCCCAATCAGCCCCAGCATTTT. This codes for CASSWDTGPNQPQHF.

This sequence joins TRBV28 and TRBJ1-2, with TRBD1 as a possible D gene (6 bases). Trimming took off 7 bases at V and 2 bases at J, with 14 bases between the two ends. Germline V gene sequence: CDR1 MDHEN, CDR2 SYDVKM. This CDR3 comprises 14 residues. This CDR3 reads CASTPPGQNYGYTF. The CDR3 DNA reads as TGTGCCAGCACACCACCGGGACAAAACTATGGCTACACCTTC.